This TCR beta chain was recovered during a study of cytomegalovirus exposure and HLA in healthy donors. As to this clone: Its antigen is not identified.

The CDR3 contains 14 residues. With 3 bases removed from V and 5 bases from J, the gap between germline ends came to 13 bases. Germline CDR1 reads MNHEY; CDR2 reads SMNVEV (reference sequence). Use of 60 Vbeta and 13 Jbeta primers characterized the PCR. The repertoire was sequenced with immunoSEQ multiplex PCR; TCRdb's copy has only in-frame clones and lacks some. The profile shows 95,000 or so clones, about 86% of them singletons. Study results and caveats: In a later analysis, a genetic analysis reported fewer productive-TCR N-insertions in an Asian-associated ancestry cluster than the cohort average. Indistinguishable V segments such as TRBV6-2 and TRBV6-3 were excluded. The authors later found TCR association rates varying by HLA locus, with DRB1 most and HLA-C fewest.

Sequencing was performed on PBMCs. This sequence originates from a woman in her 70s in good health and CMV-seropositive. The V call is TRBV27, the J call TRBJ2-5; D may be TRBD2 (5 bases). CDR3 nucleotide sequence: TGTGCCAGCAGTTTGGAAGCACCGGGGGAGACCCAGTACTTC. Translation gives CASSLEAPGETQYF.